This T cell receptor beta chain comes out of a study of T cells in Graves' hyperthyroidism and ophthalmopathy. Study details: Blood from the periphery was taken at initial diagnosis, before any treatment. General study findings and limits: In blood, most of the thyroid clonotypes expanded above 0.001 were also present.

For the diagnoses, clinical symptoms, serum thyroxine and TRAb, thyroid ultrasound and orbital computed tomography were used. This clonotype was found many times. Its antigen is unknown. This CDR3 contains 15 residues. V lost 3 bases and J lost 2, with 11 bases in between. CDR1 and CDR2 (germline): MNHEY, SMNVEV (reference sequence). TCR beta CDR3 sequences were amplified from RNA transcripts. First-round RT-PCR with HTBI primers amplified the TCR CDR3 region. In TCRdb, the multiplex PCR reads were re-called with MiXCR into one record per CDR3 protein. The sample includes some 300,000 distinct CDR3 sequences, roughly an eighth of them seen just once.

What was sequenced was blood. The TCR was taken from a woman in her thirties or forties with Graves' hyperthyroidism. The chain has TRBV27 and TRBJ1-5; D ambiguous. CDR3 sequence (DNA): TGTGCCAGCAGTTTTTCGCTGCATGGCAATCAGCCCCAGCATTTT. This codes for CASSFSLHGNQPQHF.